This T cell receptor (beta chain) comes out of a study of a mutant IDH1 vaccine in newly diagnosed glioma. Study as a whole: Antecedent treatment encompassed radiotherapy, temozolomide, or their combination; the majority received both. General study findings and limits: Shifts in the top peripheral T cell clonotypes seemed unrelated to pseudoprogression.

Generated by immunoSEQ multiplex PCR, the TCRdb table keeps only in-frame clones and is missing some. The top ten clones hold roughly a quarter of a sample with under 40,000 clones, around 82% of them seen once. This sample's time point: week 11, during vaccination. Doses comprised 300 ug of mutant IDH1 20-mer peptide each, plus topical imiquimod. There were new WHO grade 3 or 4 astrocytomas in the donors, and these were IDH1-mutant and ATRX-lost. The CDR3 extends over 13 amino acids. The V gene lost 6 bases and the J gene lost 6 bases, with 11 bases spanning the gap. CDR1 MNHEY and CDR2 SVGAGI come from the germline V gene. Concerning this clone: The antigen is not known.

The rearrangement joins TRBV6-5 to TRBJ2-2; D gene unclear. The origin of this receptor is a man aged 25 to 40 with glioma. The sample was PBMCs, taken from a glioma patient whose treatment included an IDH1 peptide vaccine. This CDR3 reads CASSRKIPGELFF. CDR3 nucleotide sequence: TGTGCCAGCAGCCGGAAAATCCCCGGGGAGCTGTTTTTT.